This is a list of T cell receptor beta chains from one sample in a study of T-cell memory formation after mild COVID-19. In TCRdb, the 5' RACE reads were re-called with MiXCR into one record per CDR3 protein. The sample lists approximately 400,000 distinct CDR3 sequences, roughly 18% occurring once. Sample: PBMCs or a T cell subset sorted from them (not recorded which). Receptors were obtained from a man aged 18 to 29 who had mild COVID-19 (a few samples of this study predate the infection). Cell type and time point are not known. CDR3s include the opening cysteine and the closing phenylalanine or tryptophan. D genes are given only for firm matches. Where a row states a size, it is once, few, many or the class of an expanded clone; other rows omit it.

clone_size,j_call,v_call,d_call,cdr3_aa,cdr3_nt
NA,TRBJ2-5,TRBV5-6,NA,CAGGTSKETQYF,TGTGCCGGCGGGACATCCAAAGAGACCCAGTACTTC
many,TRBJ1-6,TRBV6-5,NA,CATRARDNSPLHF,TGTGCCACCAGGGCAAGGGATAATTCACCCCTCCACTTT
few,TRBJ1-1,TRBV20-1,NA,CSARELQKPMNTEAFF,TGCAGTGCTAGAGAACTACAGAAGCCGATGAACACTGAAGCTTTCTTT
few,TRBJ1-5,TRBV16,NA,CASSHGQSNQPQHF,TGTGCCAGCAGCCATGGACAGAGCAATCAGCCCCAGCATTTT
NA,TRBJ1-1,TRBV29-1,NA,CTPTRGVTEAFF,TGCACCCCCACCCGGGGAGTCACTGAAGCTTTCTTT
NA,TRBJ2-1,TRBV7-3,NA,CASGVFGEQFF,TGTGCCAGCGGGGTCTTCGGTGAGCAGTTCTTC
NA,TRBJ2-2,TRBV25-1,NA,CASSEHSPGELFF,TGTGCCAGCAGTGAACATAGCCCCGGGGAGCTGTTTTTT
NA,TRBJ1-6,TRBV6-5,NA,CASSYKAVRNSPLHF,TGTGCCAGCAGTTACAAGGCCGTCCGTAATTCACCCCTCCACTTT
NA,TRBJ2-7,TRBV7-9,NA,CASSPRRDVYEQYF,TGTGCCAGCAGCCCCCGCAGGGACGTCTACGAGCAGTACTTC
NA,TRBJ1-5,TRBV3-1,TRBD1,CASSRGDSRWSNQPQHF,TGTGCCAGCAGCCGCGGGGACAGCCGATGGAGCAATCAGCCCCAGCATTTT
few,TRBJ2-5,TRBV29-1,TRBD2,CSVDGLAAQETQYF,TGCAGCGTCGACGGACTAGCGGCGCAAGAGACCCAGTACTTC
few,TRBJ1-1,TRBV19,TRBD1,CASSKRTGMNTEAFF,TGTGCCAGTAGTAAGAGGACAGGAATGAACACTGAAGCTTTCTTT
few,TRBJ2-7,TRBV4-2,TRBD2,CASSQGLAGETYEQYF,TGTGCCAGCAGCCAGGGACTAGCGGGGGAGACCTACGAGCAGTACTTC
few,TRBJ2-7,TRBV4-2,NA,CASSQGSGDFSYEQYF,TGTGCCAGCAGCCAAGGCTCAGGGGATTTCTCCTACGAGCAGTACTTC
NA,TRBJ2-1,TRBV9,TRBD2,CASSVEPAGGIDEQFF,TGTGCCAGCAGCGTAGAACCAGCGGGGGGCATCGATGAGCAGTTCTTC
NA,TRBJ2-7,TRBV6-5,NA,CASSYSIGPEQYF,TGTGCCAGCAGTTACTCGATCGGACCCGAGCAGTACTTC
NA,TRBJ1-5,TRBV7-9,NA,CASSEAGYGQPQHF,TGTGCCAGCAGCGAAGCGGGTTACGGTCAGCCCCAGCATTTT
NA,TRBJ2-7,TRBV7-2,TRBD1,CASSPRDRGLREQYF,TGTGCCAGCAGCCCTCGGGACAGGGGTTTGAGAGAGCAGTACTTC
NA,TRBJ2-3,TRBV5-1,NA,CASTPEGGSTDTQYF,TGCGCCAGCACCCCGGAGGGTGGGAGCACAGATACGCAGTATTTT
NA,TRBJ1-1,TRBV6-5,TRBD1,CASKMTGKGTEAFF,TGTGCCAGCAAAATGACAGGGAAGGGCACTGAAGCTTTCTTT
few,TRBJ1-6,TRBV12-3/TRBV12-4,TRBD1,CASSADRAGGNSPLHF,TGTGCCAGCAGTGCCGACAGGGCCGGGGGGAATTCACCCCTCCACTTT
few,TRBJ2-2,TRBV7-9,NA,CASSYERTTTTGELFF,TGTGCCAGCAGCTACGAACGGACTACAACTACCGGGGAGCTGTTTTTT
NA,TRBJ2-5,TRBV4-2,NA,CASSQDYAGAETQYF,TGTGCCAGCAGCCAAGATTACGCGGGGGCCGAGACCCAGTACTTC
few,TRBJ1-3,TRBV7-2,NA,CASRPGGNTIYF,TGTGCCAGCAGGCCAGGGGGAAACACCATATATTTT
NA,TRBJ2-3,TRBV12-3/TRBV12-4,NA,CASATDTDTQYF,TGTGCCAGCGCTACCGACACAGATACGCAGTATTTT
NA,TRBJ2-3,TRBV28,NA,CASSTPQGATSTDTQYF,TGTGCCAGCAGTACGCCACAGGGCGCGACTAGCACAGATACGCAGTATTTT
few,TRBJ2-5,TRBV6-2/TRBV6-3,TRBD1,CASSKGQGFPQETQYF,TGTGCCAGCAGTAAGGGACAGGGTTTTCCTCAAGAGACCCAGTACTTC
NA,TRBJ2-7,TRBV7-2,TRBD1,CASSLEGANPEQYF,TGTGCCAGCAGCTTAGAGGGGGCTAATCCCGAGCAGTACTTC
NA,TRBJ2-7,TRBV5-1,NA,CASSLQGPAEQYF,TGCGCCAGCAGCTTACAGGGCCCAGCGGAGCAGTACTTC
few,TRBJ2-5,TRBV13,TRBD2,CASSLPRLAGEEETQYF,TGTGCCAGCAGCTTACCCCGGCTAGCGGGGGAGGAAGAGACCCAGTACTTC
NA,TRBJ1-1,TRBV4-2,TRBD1,CASSPGQGRDTFFF,TGTGCCAGCAGCCCAGGACAGGGCCGCGATACGTTTTTCTTT
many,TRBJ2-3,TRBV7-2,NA,CASSSLEDTQYF,TGTGCCAGCAGCTCCCTGGAAGATACGCAGTATTTT
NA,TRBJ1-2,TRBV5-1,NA,CASSWGLRPPSYGYTF,TGCGCCAGCAGCTGGGGTCTTAGACCCCCCTCTTATGGCTACACCTTC
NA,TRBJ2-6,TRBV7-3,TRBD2,CASSPRLAGEAGANVLTF,TGTGCCAGCAGCCCTCGACTAGCGGGGGAGGCTGGGGCCAACGTCCTGACTTTC
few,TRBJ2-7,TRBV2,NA,CASSGLNYEQYF,TGTGCCAGCAGTGGGCTAAACTACGAGCAGTACTTC
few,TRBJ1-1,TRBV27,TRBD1,CACRTGMNTEAFF,TGTGCCTGTCGGACAGGGATGAACACTGAAGCTTTCTTT
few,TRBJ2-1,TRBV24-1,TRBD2,CATSGWSGGAGEVDEQFF,TGTGCCACCAGTGGCTGGAGCGGGGGGGCAGGAGAGGTCGATGAGCAGTTCTTC
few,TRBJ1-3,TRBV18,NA,CASSRLIGSDPEFSGNTIYF,TGTGCCAGCTCACGATTAATCGGCTCAGACCCCGAATTCTCTGGAAACACCATATATTTT
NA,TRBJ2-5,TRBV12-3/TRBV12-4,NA,CASGREQETQYF,TGTGCCAGTGGACGGGAGCAAGAGACCCAGTACTTC
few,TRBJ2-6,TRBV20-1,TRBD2,CSASRLADYSGANVLTF,TGCAGTGCTAGTAGGCTAGCGGATTACTCTGGGGCCAACGTCCTGACTTTC
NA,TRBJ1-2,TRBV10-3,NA,CAISEGPDPYGYTF,TGTGCCATCAGTGAGGGCCCGGACCCCTATGGCTACACCTTC
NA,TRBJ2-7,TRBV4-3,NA,CASSQVPGSSYEQYF,TGCGCCAGCAGCCAGGTCCCCGGAAGCTCCTACGAGCAGTACTTC
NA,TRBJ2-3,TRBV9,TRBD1,CASSAQGAVADTQYF,TGTGCCAGCAGCGCGCAGGGGGCGGTAGCAGATACGCAGTATTTT
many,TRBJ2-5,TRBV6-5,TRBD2,CASSYTSGGPETQYF,TGTGCCAGCAGTTACACTAGCGGGGGGCCTGAGACCCAGTACTTC
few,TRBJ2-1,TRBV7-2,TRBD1,CASTIGTDFTFKQFF,TGTGCCAGCACCATCGGGACAGACTTCACATTTAAGCAGTTCTTC
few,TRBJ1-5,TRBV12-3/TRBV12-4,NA,CASSFRQVNQPQHF,TGTGCCAGCAGTTTTCGGCAGGTCAATCAGCCCCAGCATTTT
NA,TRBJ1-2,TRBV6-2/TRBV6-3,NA,CASSPSLDSRYGYTF,TGTGCCAGCAGTCCGTCTCTGGACAGCAGATATGGCTACACCTTC
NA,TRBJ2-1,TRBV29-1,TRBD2,CSVEPSGLNNEQFF,TGCAGCGTTGAACCTAGCGGGCTCAACAATGAGCAGTTCTTC
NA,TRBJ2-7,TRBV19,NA,CLVGSEHEQYF,TGTTTAGTGGGGTCAGAACACGAGCAGTACTTC
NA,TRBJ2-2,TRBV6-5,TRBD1,CASSPGTGGHTGELFF,TGTGCCAGCAGCCCCGGGACAGGGGGACACACCGGGGAGCTGTTTTTT
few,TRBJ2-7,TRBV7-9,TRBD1,CASSRDRSSYEQYF,TGTGCCAGCAGCCGGGACAGGAGCTCCTACGAGCAGTACTTC
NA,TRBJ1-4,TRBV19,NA,CASSSRGTGEKLFF,TGTGCCAGTAGTTCGCGGGGGACCGGTGAAAAACTGTTTTTT
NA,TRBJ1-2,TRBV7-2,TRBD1,CASWFPTGGYGYTF,TGTGCCAGCTGGTTCCCGACAGGGGGCTATGGCTACACCTTC
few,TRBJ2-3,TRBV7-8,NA,CASSLAGTAISTDTQYF,TGTGCCAGCAGCTTAGCGGGGACCGCAATTAGCACAGATACGCAGTATTTT